The text below deals with one T cell receptor beta chain. Amplification of the TCR beta CDR3 regions used RNA transcripts (as template). Second-round multiplex PCR followed a first-round RT-PCR using HTBI primers. TCRdb ran MiXCR on the multiplex PCR reads and lists one entry per CDR3 protein. The sample holds some 250,000 distinct CDR3 sequences, around 45% seen once. Between the trimmed V and J ends, which lost 7 bases and 7 bases, there was a span of 17 bases. The CDR3 has 13 residues. Germline V gene sequence: CDR1 MNHNS, CDR2 SASEGT. The data were taken from a study of Graves' ophthalmopathy and Graves' hyperthyroidism. Diagnosis used clinical symptoms, serum thyroxine, TRAb, thyroid ultrasound and orbital computed tomography.

The receptor's source is an adult man with Graves' ophthalmopathy. The sample taken for sequencing was peripheral blood. The V gene is TRBV6-1, the J gene TRBJ2-7; D is perhaps TRBD1 (6 bases). The DNA of the CDR3 is TGTGCCAGCATGGCAGGGGTAGGCGAGGAGCAGTACTTC. Protein product: CASMAGVGEEQYF.